This TCR beta chain was found in a study of T cell responses to AZD1222 COVID-19 vaccine. Findings and caveats of the study: Two AZD1222 doses significantly raised spike-specific TCR breadth and depth over controls. There were repertoire samples only from the period after the peak T cell response. Seropositive status at baseline applied to only 6 or 7 AZD1222 recipients. Reportedly, close to half of spike-specific TCRs are directed against unmutated variant regions.

With 3 bases removed from V and 4 bases from J, the gap between germline ends came to 3 bases. The CDR3 extends over 12 amino acids. Method: immunoSEQ multiplex PCR; TCRdb's copy keeps in-frame clones and lacks some. The data contain tens of thousands of clones, approximately 86% of them singletons. In the case of this clone: Antigen unknown.

The sequence came from an adult in good health. The sequencing used peripheral blood, collected on day 0 of MenACWY control vaccination. The J gene is TRBJ2-2, the V gene TRBV12-3 or TRBV12-4; unclear D gene. DNA for the CDR3: TGTGCCAGCAGTTTGGGCACCGGGGAGCTGTTTTTT. Translated: CASSLGTGELFF.